The clone carrying this T cell receptor (beta chain) was counted only a few times. This record comes from a study of blood T cell repertoires in COVID-19. Study in general: Sample material is recorded as cDNA or gDNA derived from T cells, B-cell-depleted T cells, or PBMCs.

This CDR3 has 15 residues. Trimming removed 4 bases from V and 2 bases from J; junction bases left unmatched: 4. Germline CDR1 SGHRS, CDR2 YFSETQ. The assay was immunoSEQ multiplex PCR, and TCRdb's table has in-frame clones only and misses some. The sample lists tens of thousands of clones; about 83% were seen once. The TCR originated in a woman of 80 years or more with acute or convalescent COVID-19. The sample taken for sequencing was peripheral blood. This rearrangement joins TRBV5-1 to TRBJ2-1; 9 bases fit TRBD2. For the CDR3, the DNA is TGCGCCAGCAGCGCCATAGCGGGAGCCTACAATGAGCAGTTCTTC. Amino acid sequence: CASSAIAGAYNEQFF. Complete variable domain (other parts from reference TRBV5-1 and TRBJ2-1): KAGVTQTPRYLIKTRGQQVTLSCSPISGHRSVSWYQQTPGQGLQFLFEYFSETQRNKGNFPGRFSGRQFSNSRSEMNVSTLELGDSALYLCASSAIAGAYNEQFFGPGTRLTVL.